The clone carrying this T cell receptor beta chain has only a few counts. While infection was still active, Seattle patients were enrolled and then followed longitudinally. Original handling: Amplified reference gene primers provided the basis for estimating nucleated cell counts. TCRdb's table, derived via immunoSEQ multiplex PCR, lists solely in-frame clones and lacks some. From that table come the V and J calls and clone size; the DNA was used to work out D and trimming. Of under 150,000 clones in the sample, 75% to 90% were seen once. This sample is drawn from a study of blood T cell repertoires in COVID-19. Study information: Samples came from the United States, Italy and Spain, spanning acute and convalescent COVID-19. Nucleic acid was either cDNA or gDNA, and it came from T cells, B-cell-depleted T cells, or PBMCs.

Between the trimmed V and J ends, which lost 0 bases and 2 bases, there was a span of 8 bases. From germline, CDR1 is MGHRA and CDR2 YSYEKL. CDR3 length: 15 amino acids. The receptor was derived from a woman in her sixties with COVID-19, enrolled during active disease. The sequencing input was peripheral blood. V is TRBV4-1 and J is TRBJ1-3, with D possibly being TRBD1 (5 bases). CDR3 residues: CASSQDAGPGNTIYF. CDR3 nucleotide sequence: TGCGCCAGCAGCCAAGATGCAGGGCCTGGAAACACCATATATTTT.